Shown below are 21 T cell receptor beta chains from a single sample sequenced in a study of blood T cell repertoires in COVID-19. Sequencing used immunoSEQ multiplex PCR; TCRdb keeps in-frame clones, though not all of them. Of 120,000 to 150,000 clones listed, 75% to 90% are singletons. Sequencing was performed on peripheral blood. Receptors originate from a woman older than 75 with acute or convalescent COVID-19.

For the CDR3, the DNA is TGTGCCAGCAGCAAAGCCGCGGTCGGGCGGGAATCCTACAATGAGCAGTTCTTC. Translation gives CASSKAAVGRESYNEQFF. The V call is TRBV21-1, the J call TRBJ2-1; the table's D call, TRBD2, has no DNA check behind it. TRBV21-1 corresponds to a pseudogene. The CDR3 contains 18 residues.

This chain joins TRBV30 and TRBJ2-5, with 7 bases aligning to TRBD2. The CDR3 is made up of 12 amino acids. J lost 5 bases, V lost 4 bases, and 4 bases had no gene match. CDR1 and CDR2 from the germline V gene are GTSNPN and SVGIG (reference sequence). CDR3 in DNA: TGTGCCTGGACGGGAGGCGGGGAGACCCAGTACTTC. Translation gives CAWTGGGETQYF.

The chain joins TRBV19 to TRBJ2-1; 12 bases are a match to TRBD2. CDR3 length: 19 residues. Germline-derived CDR1 and CDR2 are LNHDA and SQIVND (reference sequence). Trimming took 6 bases from V and 0 from J; bases not matched to a gene: 12. The CDR3 DNA follows: TGTGCCAGTAGCGATCCTCGGACTAGCGGGGCCTCCTCCTACAATGAGCAGTTCTTC. Translation: CASSDPRTSGASSYNEQFF.

This chain uses TRBV9 with TRBJ1-2; 8 bases match TRBD1. Trimming at V came to 3 bases and at J to 4 bases, leaving 20 bases not matched to a gene. CDR1 is SGDLS and CDR2 is YYNGEE in the germline V gene. The CDR3 length is 19 residues. The CDR3 DNA reads TGTGCCAGCAGCGCCGTGCTAAGCTCTCGGACAGGGCTCCTCTATGGCTACACCTTC. Its translation: CASSAVLSSRTGLLYGYTF.

The chain uses TRBV5-6 and TRBJ2-7, with D maybe TRBD1 (7 bases). This CDR3 has 13 residues. V gave up 3 bases and J gave up 2 bases, with 9 bases separating them. Germline CDR1 SGHDT, CDR2 YYEEEE. Written as DNA, the CDR3 is TGTGCCAGCAGCTCAGGGGGGCCCTACGAGCAGTACTTC. Encoded protein: CASSSGGPYEQYF. The full variable domain, its missing parts supplied by reference TRBV5-6 and TRBJ2-7, is DAGVTQSPTHLIKTRGQQVTLRCSPKSGHDTVSWYQQALGQGPQFIFQYYEEEERQRGNFPDRFSGHQFPNYSSELNVNALLLGDSALYLCASSSGGPYEQYFGPGTRLTVT.

The V call is TRBV19, the J call TRBJ1-2, with 10 bases identical to TRBD1. Germline CDR1 is LNHDA and CDR2 is SQIVND (reference sequence). This CDR3 is built from 15 residues. V gave up 7 bases and J gave up 3 bases; unmatched junction bases: 8. In DNA, the CDR3 is TGTGCCAGTAATCATCCGGGACAGGGGCACTATGGCTACACCTTC. It yields the protein CASNHPGQGHYGYTF.

The chain carries TRBV2 and TRBJ2-6; D is possibly TRBD1 (5 bases). Trimming stripped 5 bases from V and 0 bases from J, with 11 bases between. Germline CDR1 is SNHLY and CDR2 is FYNNEI. CDR3 size: 16 residues. The CDR3 nucleotides read TGTGCCAGCAGTAGGGGCCACCTCTCTGGGGCCAACGTCCTGACTTTC. It yields the protein CASSRGHLSGANVLTF.

This clone came up once. The chain uses TRBV10-1 and TRBJ2-1, with 10 bases identical to TRBD2. Germline-derived CDR1 and CDR2 are WNHNN and SYGVQD (reference sequence). This CDR3 is 20 amino acids long. V lost 2 bases to trimming and J lost 4 bases; unmatched junction nucleotides: 17. CDR3 DNA: TGCGCCAGCAGTGAGACGCTTTGGACTAGCGGCCTTAGACCGTACAATGAGCAGTTCTTC. Translated: CASSETLWTSGLRPYNEQFF.

This clone was found a few times. CDR3 protein: CASSLGGTATDTQYF. The DNA of the CDR3 is TGTGCCAGCAGTTTAGGAGGGACGGCCACAGATACGCAGTATTTT. The V call is TRBV28, the J call TRBJ2-3; a possible D gene is TRBD2 (6 bases). The V and J ends lost 2 bases and 2 bases respectively, with 11 bases between them. The CDR3 loop spans 15 amino acids. The V gene's germline CDR1 is MDHEN and CDR2 SYDVKM.

The chain uses TRBV5-1 and TRBJ1-3; 9 positions agree with TRBD1. This CDR3 comprises 16 residues. In germline, CDR1 is SGHRS, CDR2 YFSETQ. With 4 bases clipped from V and 0 bases from J, the junction kept 5 bases outside the gene matches. The CDR3 loop reads CASSLTGGFSGNTIYF. The CDR3 DNA reads TGCGCCAGCAGCCTTACAGGGGGCTTCTCTGGAAACACCATATATTTT.

The chain uses TRBV5-1 and TRBJ1-1; no clear D gene. Trimming removed 0 bases from V and 5 bases from J, with 8 bases in between. The CDR3 has 13 amino acids. CDR1 and CDR2 from the germline V gene are SGHRS and YFSETQ. The CDR3 sequence: CASSLDVATEAFF. In DNA form, the CDR3 reads TGCGCCAGCAGCTTGGATGTGGCTACTGAAGCTTTCTTT.

The gene calls are TRBV5-1 and TRBJ2-2; 11 nucleotides align to TRBD2. The CDR3 sequence is 16 residues long. Germline V gives CDR1 SGHRS, CDR2 YFSETQ. The junction had 5 bases not matched to a gene; V was cut back by 1 base and J by 6 bases. CDR3 sequence reads: CASSLNSGGAPGELFF. In DNA form, the CDR3 reads TGCGCCAGCAGCTTGAATAGCGGGGGGGCGCCCGGGGAGCTGTTTTTT. The full variable domain, with the rest looked up from reference TRBV5-1 and TRBJ2-2, is KAGVTQTPRYLIKTRGQQVTLSCSPISGHRSVSWYQQTPGQGLQFLFEYFSETQRNKGNFPGRFSGRQFSNSRSEMNVSTLELGDSALYLCASSLNSGGAPGELFFGEGSRLTVL.

V gene TRBV5-1 combines with J gene TRBJ1-2; 9 nucleotides agree with TRBD1. Germline loops: CDR1 SGHRS, CDR2 YFSETQ. The CDR3 consists of 13 residues. Losses at the gene ends were 4 bases for V and 4 bases for J; bases not matched to a gene: 2. The CDR3 nucleotides are TGCGCCAGCAGCCGGGACAGGGCCTATGGCTACACCTTC. Encoded protein: CASSRDRAYGYTF.

J is TRBJ1-6 and V is TRBV7-9, with D tentatively TRBD1 (5 bases). CDR3 length: 14 residues. Germline CDR1 reads SEHNR; CDR2 reads FQNEAQ (reference sequence). V lost 1 base, J lost 10 bases, and 11 bases lay in between. The CDR3 sequence: CASSLGTSRSPLHF. The CDR3 DNA follows: TGTGCCAGCAGCTTAGGGACATCAAGATCACCCCTCCACTTT.

CDR3 loop: CASEPGFDYGYTF. The CDR3, as DNA: TGTGCCAGTGAACCGGGATTCGACTATGGCTACACCTTC. The rearrangement joins TRBV19 to TRBJ1-2; D uncertain. Germline V lookup: CDR1 LNHDA, CDR2 SQIVND (reference sequence). Trimming cost V 8 bases and J 3 bases, with 13 bases left between them. The CDR3 is made up of 13 amino acids. Full variable domain (outside the CDR3, taken from reference TRBV19 and TRBJ1-2): DGGITQSPKYLFRKEGQNVTLSCEQNLNHDAMYWYRQDPGQGLRLIYYSQIVNDFQKGDIAEGYSVSREKKESFPLTVTSAQKNPTAFYLCASEPGFDYGYTFGSGTRLTVV.

V and J are TRBV7-7 and TRBJ2-3, with D perhaps matching TRBD1 (6 bases). V lost 1 base and J 5 bases, leaving 16 bases between the germline ends. CDR1 is SSHAT and CDR2 is FNYEAQ in the germline V gene (reference sequence). The CDR3 contains 16 residues. This chain's CDR3 is CASSLGSAGVVDTQYF. CDR3 sequence (DNA): TGTGCCAGCAGCTTAGGATCGGCAGGGGTGGTAGATACGCAGTATTTT.

This clone is a singleton in its sample. The chain has TRBV5-1 and TRBJ2-5, with 8 bases lining up with TRBD1. In germline, CDR1 is SGHRS, CDR2 YFSETQ. CDR3 size: 15 residues. Trimming removed 3 bases from V and 2 bases from J; junction bases left unmatched: 6. CDR3 in DNA: TGCGCCAGCAGCTCTCAAGGGACAGGACAAGAGACCCAGTACTTC. Translation: CASSSQGTGQETQYF.

V gene TRBV10-1 combines with J gene TRBJ1-4; D ambiguous. The CDR3 has 15 residues. Trimming removed 5 bases at V and 10 bases at J, with 20 bases between. Germline assignment: CDR1 WNHNN and CDR2 SYGVQD (reference sequence). DNA for the CDR3: TGCGCCAGCAGTCTCCCGGTCGGGGATGATGGAAAACTGTTTTTT. Protein sequence: CASSLPVGDDGKLFF.

This clone was observed once. The J gene is TRBJ2-5, the V gene TRBV4-2; D perhaps matches TRBD2 (7 bases). CDR1 and CDR2 (germline): LGHNA, YNFKEQ. V was cut by 2 bases and J by 5 bases, with 12 bases left in between. The length of the CDR3 is 14 residues. CDR3 sequence (DNA): TGTGCCAGCAGCCAACTGGGGGGGCCCGAGACCCAGTACTTC. Encoded protein: CASSQLGGPETQYF.

The chain links TRBV5-1 to TRBJ2-3; tentatively, D is TRBD2 (5 bases). V shed 3 bases and J shed 4 bases, with 12 bases lying between them. The V gene's germline CDR1 is SGHRS and CDR2 YFSETQ. This CDR3 spans 14 amino acids. The DNA for the CDR3 is TGCGCCAGCAGCTGGGGAGCCTCTCCAGATACGCAGTATTTT. It yields the protein CASSWGASPDTQYF.

The chain combines TRBV19 with TRBJ1-1, with D hard to call. The CDR3 length is 14 residues. CDR1 is LNHDA and CDR2 is SQIVND in the germline V gene (reference sequence). Trimming shortened V by 3 bases and J by 0 bases, and 8 bases separated the two germline ends. The DNA for the CDR3 is TGTGCCAGTAGTATGAGTGCTATGAACACTGAAGCTTTCTTT. Amino acids: CASSMSAMNTEAFF. The full variable domain, with the rest looked up from reference TRBV19 and TRBJ1-1, is DGGITQSPKYLFRKEGQNVTLSCEQNLNHDAMYWYRQDPGQGLRLIYYSQIVNDFQKGDIAEGYSVSREKKESFPLTVTSAQKNPTAFYLCASSMSAMNTEAFFGQGTRLTVV.